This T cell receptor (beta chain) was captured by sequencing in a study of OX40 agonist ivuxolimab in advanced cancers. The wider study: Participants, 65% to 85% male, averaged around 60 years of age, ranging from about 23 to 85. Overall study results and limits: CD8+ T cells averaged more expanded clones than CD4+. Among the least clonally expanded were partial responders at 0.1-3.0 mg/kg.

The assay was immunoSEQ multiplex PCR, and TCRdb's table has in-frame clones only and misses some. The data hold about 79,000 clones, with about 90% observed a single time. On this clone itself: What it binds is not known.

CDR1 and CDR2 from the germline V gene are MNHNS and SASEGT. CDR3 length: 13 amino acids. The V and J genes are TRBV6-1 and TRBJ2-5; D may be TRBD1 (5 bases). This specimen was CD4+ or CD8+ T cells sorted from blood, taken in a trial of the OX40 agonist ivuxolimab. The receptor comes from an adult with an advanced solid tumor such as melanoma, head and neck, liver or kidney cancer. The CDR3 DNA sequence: TGTGCGGCGGTAAGGGGTCCCCGGGAGACCCAGTACTTC. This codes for CAAVRGPRETQYF.